This TCR beta chain was identified during a study of blood T cell repertoires in COVID-19. For the study at large: PBMCs, B-cell-depleted T cells, or T cells provided the cDNA or gDNA that made up the material.

A Seattle source enrolled patients during active infection and followed them longitudinally. This clone was seen only once. Per the original methods: By means of reference gene primer amplification, nucleated cell counts were estimated. Libraries were prepared by immunoSEQ multiplex PCR; TCRdb keeps only in-frame clonotypes and omits some of them. V and J calls and clone size are given by that table; D and trimming were obtained from the DNA. The sample includes about 28,000 clones, approximately 93% seen only once; the top ten take around 0.8%. This clonotype was sampled from a woman in her seventies with COVID-19, enrolled during active disease. Sample: peripheral blood.

In nucleotides, the CDR3 is TGTGCCAGTAGTCGGATACAGGAGACCTATAATTCACCCCTCCACTTT. It codes for CASSRIQETYNSPLHF. The V call is TRBV19, the J call TRBJ1-6, with D perhaps TRBD1 (5 bases). Trimming cost V 5 bases and J 2 bases, with 13 bases left between them. Looked up from germline, CDR1 is LNHDA and CDR2 is SQIVND (reference sequence). This CDR3 has 16 residues.